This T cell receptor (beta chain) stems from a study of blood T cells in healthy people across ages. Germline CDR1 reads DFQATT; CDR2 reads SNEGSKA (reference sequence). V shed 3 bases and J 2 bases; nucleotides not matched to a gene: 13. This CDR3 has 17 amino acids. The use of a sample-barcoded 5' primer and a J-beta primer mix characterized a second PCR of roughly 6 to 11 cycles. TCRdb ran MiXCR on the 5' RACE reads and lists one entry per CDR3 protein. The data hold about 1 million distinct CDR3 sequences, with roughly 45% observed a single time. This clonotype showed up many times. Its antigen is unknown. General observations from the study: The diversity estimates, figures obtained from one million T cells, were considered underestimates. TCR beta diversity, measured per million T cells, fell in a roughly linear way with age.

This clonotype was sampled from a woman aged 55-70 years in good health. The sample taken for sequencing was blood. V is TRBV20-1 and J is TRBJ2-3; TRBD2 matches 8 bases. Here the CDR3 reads CSARNVQRESYTDTQYF. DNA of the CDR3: TGCAGTGCTAGGAACGTCCAGCGGGAGTCTTACACAGATACGCAGTATTTT.